This T cell receptor (beta chain) was recorded in a study of blood T cells in healthy people across ages. The CDR3 extends over 15 amino acids. Per the germline V gene, CDR1 is MNHEY and CDR2 is SMNVEV (reference sequence). A second about 7 to 12 cycle PCR used barcoded and J-beta primers. TCRdb called the 5' RACE reads again in MiXCR, with one record for every CDR3 protein. The sample has about 1.4 million distinct CDR3 sequences, around 59% seen once; the top ten hold over 5.5%. Sequencing was performed on blood. This receptor was obtained from a man in his late teens or twenties in good health. The chain couples TRBV27 to TRBJ2-4, with 11 bases aligning to TRBD2. The DNA end is more similar to TRBJ2-7, so the J call may be wrong. CDR3 sequence reads: CASRDSGGALYEQYF. DNA for the CDR3: TGTGCCAGCAGGGATAGCGGGGGGGCTTTGTACGAGCAGTACTTC.